Shown below are 32 T cell receptor beta chains from a single sample sequenced in a study of early T cells in non-severe SARS-CoV-2 infection (dated by TCRdb to 2020 to 2023). The library was generated by 5' RACE. The instrument given in TCRdb is NextSeq 500. TCRdb applied fastp at Q25 and MiXCR to the public reads, then kept only in-frame beta chains. Every entry covers one CDR3 protein and lists the most common genes and DNA from its rows. The sample table records 45,000 to 50,000 distinct CDR3 sequences; roughly 6% of these occur just once. In total, the top ten clones hold about 2.7% of the sample. Sequences were derived from whole blood, sampled at baseline. These receptors came from an adult who was a healthcare worker with PCR-confirmed SARS-CoV-2 infection or an uninfected control (not recorded which).

Many counts were recorded for this clonotype. The V and J genes are TRBV6-5 and TRBJ2-2; 8 bases are shared with TRBD2. Trimming took 2 bases from V and 5 from J; bases not matched to a gene: 10. CDR1 and CDR2 (germline): MNHEY, SVGAGI. The length of the CDR3 is 17 residues. The CDR3 sequence is CASSYQAGPGGTGELFF. Here the CDR3 DNA reads TGTGCCAGCAGTTACCAGGCAGGACCGGGGGGGACCGGGGAGCTGTTTTTT.

As for this clonotype: A read error is possible here, since a much larger clone lies one base away. V gene TRBV12-3 or TRBV12-4 combines with J gene TRBJ1-6; a possible D gene is TRBD1 (5 bases). The CDR3 spans 16 residues. The CDR3 sequence is CASTLVWGARNSSLHF. The CDR3 nucleotides read TGTGCCAGCACCCTAGTATGGGGCGCGAGGAATTCATCCCTCCACTTT.

This clonotype was detected ten times or more. The J gene is TRBJ1-6, the V gene TRBV20-1; 8 positions agree with TRBD1. Per germline, CDR1 DFQATT and CDR2 SNEGSKA (reference sequence). The V segment lost 3 bases and the J segment 7 bases; nucleotides outside the gene matches: 8. This CDR3 has 15 amino acids. The CDR3 loop is CSAREVGTGNSPLHF. The CDR3 DNA follows: TGCAGTGCTAGGGAGGTTGGGACAGGCAATTCACCCCTCCACTTT.

In the case of this clonotype: The junction does not match germline at one end; this may be a read error. V is TRBV11-2 and J is TRBJ2-5; either TRBD1 or TRBD2 may fit D (7 bases each). The CDR3 extends over 13 amino acids. Germline CDR1 SGHAT, CDR2 FQNNGV. The CDR3 reads CASSPAGTALHIF. For the CDR3, the DNA is TGTGCCAGCAGCCCAGCGGGGACAGCCCTCCATATCTTC. The whole variable domain, remainder taken from reference TRBV11-2 and TRBJ2-5, is EAGVAQSPRYKIIEKRQSVAFWCNPISGHATLYWYQQILGQGPKLLIQFQNNGVVDDSQLPKDRFSAERLKGVDSTLKIQPAKLEDSAVYLCASSPAGTALHIFGPGTRLLVL.

This clonotype was counted only a few times. The CDR3 bases are TGTGCCAGCAGGTCAAGGAGCAGGGGCCCGAACACTGAAGCTTTCTTT. Protein sequence: CASRSRSRGPNTEAFF. The gene calls are TRBV11-3 and TRBJ1-1; weak D call: TRBD1 (6 bases). From germline, CDR1 is SGHNT and CDR2 YENEEA. CDR3 length equals 16 residues. V gave up 6 bases and J gave up 1 base, with 18 bases separating them.

V and J are TRBV20-1 and TRBJ1-3; D is unresolved. Trimming cost V 2 bases and J 11 bases, with 19 bases left between them. Germline V gene lookup returns CDR1 DFQATT and CDR2 SNEGSKA (reference sequence). The CDR3 has 14 residues. CDR3 region: CSARRGESSRPIYF. The CDR3 bases are TGCAGTGCTAGACGCGGGGAATCATCCCGGCCCATATATTTT.

This clonotype was recorded many times. The V and J genes are TRBV28 and TRBJ2-5; 7 nucleotides match TRBD1. This CDR3 has 15 residues. Germline CDR1 and CDR2: MDHEN and SYDVKM. The V segment lost 6 bases and the J segment 3 bases; nucleotides outside the gene matches: 10. The CDR3 DNA follows: TGTGCCAGCAGGGGGATGGGACAGTCTAAAGAGACCCAGTACTTC. This codes for CASRGMGQSKETQYF.

This clonotype was seen repeatedly, ten times or more. The rearrangement joins TRBV6-2 or TRBV6-3 to TRBJ1-2, with TRBD1 identical over 10 bases. This CDR3 has 16 residues. Per the germline V gene, CDR1 is MNHEY and CDR2 is SVGEGT. J lost 4 bases, V lost 6 bases, and 11 bases had no gene match. The CDR3 nucleotides are TGTGCCAGCAGCCACGACAGGGGGCGAGCCCTCTATGGCTACACCTTC. Its protein product is CASSHDRGRALYGYTF.

This clonotype was recorded many times. The rearrangement joins TRBV3-1 to TRBJ1-3; D remains ambiguous. Germline CDR1 and CDR2: LGHDT and YNNKEL (reference sequence). The CDR3 extends over 14 amino acids. V dropped 1 base and J dropped 0 bases, with 4 bases sitting between them. The CDR3 DNA follows: TGTGCCAGCAGCCAAGGCAGCTCTGGAAACACCATATATTTT. Its translation is CASSQGSSGNTIYF. The variable domain in full, completed from reference TRBV3-1 and TRBJ1-3, reads DTAVSQTPKYLVTQMGNDKSIKCEQNLGHDTMYWYKQDSKKFLKIMFSYNNKELIINETVPNRFSPKSPDKAHLNLHINSLELGDSAVYFCASSQGSSGNTIYFGEGSWLTVV.

This clonotype was seen many times. This rearrangement joins TRBV27 to TRBJ2-6; 9 positions agree with TRBD1. Germline V gene lookup returns CDR1 MNHEY and CDR2 SMNVEV (reference sequence). Trimming took 3 bases from V and 4 from J; bases not matched to a gene: 7. The CDR3 consists of 17 residues. This CDR3 reads CASSLSQGARGANVLTF. In DNA, the CDR3 is TGTGCCAGCAGTTTGTCACAGGGGGCGCGGGGGGCCAACGTCCTGACTTTC.

Many counts were recorded for this clonotype. The gene calls are TRBV28 and TRBJ2-7; D is unresolved. This CDR3 contains 15 residues. Trimming took off 6 bases at V and 4 bases at J, with 19 bases between the two ends. Looked up from germline, CDR1 is MDHEN and CDR2 is SYDVKM. As DNA, the CDR3 is TGTGCCAGCAGCCCCTCGGGCCCACTTCAGTACGAGCAGTACTTC. Protein: CASSPSGPLQYEQYF. The complete variable domain, with remaining parts taken from reference TRBV28 and TRBJ2-7, reads DVKVTQSSRYLVKRTGEKVFLECVQDMDHENMFWYRQDPGLGLRLIYFSYDVKMKEKGDIPEGYSVSREKKERFSLILESASTNQTSMYLCASSPSGPLQYEQYFGPGTRLTVT.

The chain is built from TRBV7-9 and TRBJ2-1; 7 bases are a match to TRBD1. Unmatched junction bases numbered 3, after V lost 8 bases and J lost 5 bases. The germline CDR1 and CDR2 sequences are SEHNR and FQNEAQ (reference sequence). This CDR3 comprises 12 residues. CDR3: CASGTVNNEQFF. The CDR3 DNA reads TGTGCCAGCGGGACAGTCAACAATGAGCAGTTCTTC.

Ten or more counts support this clonotype. The chain employs TRBV7-2 and TRBJ1-6, with no clear D. With 1 base removed from V and 10 bases from J, the gap between germline ends came to 14 bases. The CDR3 loop spans 15 amino acids. Germline CDR1 reads SGHTA; CDR2 reads FQGNSA. DNA of the CDR3: TGTGCCAGCAGCTTAGGGGTCCCGACGGGGTCACCCCTCCACTTT. It is translated as CASSLGVPTGSPLHF.

This clonotype was counted many times. This rearrangement joins TRBV20-1 to TRBJ1-1; D is perhaps TRBD1 (5 bases). The CDR3 has 13 residues. Germline lookup yields CDR1 DFQATT and CDR2 SNEGSKA (reference sequence). V gave up 6 bases and J gave up 6 bases, with 17 bases separating them. CDR3 DNA: TGCAGTGCCCCCGTCGGGAAAGGGGCTGAAGCTTTCTTT. It yields the protein CSAPVGKGAEAFF.

In DNA form, the CDR3 reads TGTGCCAGCTCACCTTACGGTCTAATGCAGGGTGAGTCCTACGAGCAGTACTTC. This sequence encodes CASSPYGLMQGESYEQYF. The V and J genes are TRBV18 and TRBJ2-7, with D perhaps TRBD1 (5 bases). Germline assignment: CDR1 KGHSH and CDR2 LQKENI. The CDR3 sequence is 18 residues long. Trimming took off 3 bases at V and 1 base at J, with 22 bases between the two ends.

This clonotype was picked up many times. The chain combines TRBV29-1 with TRBJ2-7; unclear D gene. Germline loops: CDR1 SQVTM, CDR2 ANQGSEA. Trimming removed 4 bases at V and 4 bases at J, with 29 bases between. This CDR3 is built from 18 residues. The CDR3 coding sequence is TGCAGCGTTGGAGGTCCCCGGGCCCCCGCAGGAGATCATTACGAGCAGTACTTC. Encoded protein: CSVGGPRAPAGDHYEQYF.

This clonotype was recorded at least ten times. This rearrangement joins TRBV4-3 to TRBJ1-6; 8 bases agree with TRBD1. The CDR3 is made up of 15 amino acids. Germline-derived CDR1 and CDR2 are LGHNA and YSLEER. After removal of 0 bases from V and 13 bases from J, the junction contained 8 bases not matched to a gene. The CDR3 sequence: CASSQDGTGSGPLHF. The CDR3 DNA reads TGCGCCAGCAGCCAAGATGGGACAGGCTCCGGTCCCCTCCACTTT.

This clonotype has a handful of counts. The chain recombines TRBV7-2 with TRBJ2-2, with D possibly being TRBD1 (5 bases). Germline loops: CDR1 SGHTA, CDR2 FQGNSA. The CDR3 runs to 16 residues. V lost 4 bases and J 2 bases, leaving 14 bases between the germline ends. CDR3 protein: CASSSLAGINTGELFF. The CDR3 bases are TGTGCCAGCAGCTCCTTGGCAGGGATAAACACCGGGGAGCTGTTTTTT.

This clonotype was seen at least ten times. The V gene is TRBV12-3 or TRBV12-4, the J gene TRBJ2-1, with TRBD1 matching 8 bases. V shed 5 bases, J shed 10 bases, and the junction held 10 bases outside the gene matches. The CDR3 has 14 amino acids. The CDR3 loop reads CASSAGGRGLEQFF. The CDR3 region has the DNA TGTGCCAGCAGTGCAGGGGGCCGGGGTTTGGAGCAGTTCTTC.

The sample holds a few counts of this clonotype. This chain connects TRBV7-6 to TRBJ2-2; D remains ambiguous. Trimming shortened V by 2 bases and J by 3 bases, and 7 bases separated the two germline ends. Germline-derived CDR1 and CDR2 are SGHVS and FNYEAQ. The CDR3 sequence is 14 residues long. CDR3 DNA: TGTGCCAGCAGCTTAAGCCTAGACACCGGGGAGCTGTTTTTT. Residues: CASSLSLDTGELFF.

This clonotype occurred many times. The V call is TRBV7-2, the J call TRBJ1-6; no reliable D call. CDR1 and CDR2 (germline): SGHTA, FQGNSA. The CDR3 is made up of 14 amino acids. Trimming took 4 bases from V and 5 from J, leaving 9 bases between them. The CDR3 loop is CASSSRSNNSPLHF. The CDR3 DNA reads TGTGCCAGCAGCTCCCGGTCGAATAATTCACCCCTCCACTTT.

This clonotype appeared many times. The rearrangement links TRBV20-1 to TRBJ2-7; no firm D call. Per germline, CDR1 DFQATT and CDR2 SNEGSKA (reference sequence). This CDR3 region has 14 residues. V was pared by 2 bases and J by 4 bases, with 15 bases between. CDR3 DNA sequence: TGCAGTGCTAGAACTGCTCCCGATGGTTACGAGCAGTACTTC. Its protein product is CSARTAPDGYEQYF.

This clonotype was seen at least ten times. The V and J genes are TRBV28 and TRBJ2-1; TRBD1 matches at 8 bases. This CDR3 comprises 16 residues. In germline, CDR1 is MDHEN, CDR2 SYDVKM. Unmatched junction bases numbered 11, after V lost 5 bases and J lost 5 bases. The CDR3 DNA follows: TGTGCCAGCAGTCTCCGCCTCGGGACAGGTCACAATGAGCAGTTCTTC. Protein product: CASSLRLGTGHNEQFF.

There are many counts of this clonotype. The chain uses TRBV9 and TRBJ2-7, with a weak D call TRBD2 (5 bases). CDR1 and CDR2 (germline): SGDLS, YYNGEE. V shed 0 bases and J shed 2 bases, with 12 bases lying between them. This CDR3 region has 15 residues. This chain's CDR3 is CASSVAPGETYEQYF. The CDR3 DNA sequence: TGTGCCAGCAGCGTAGCTCCCGGGGAGACCTACGAGCAGTACTTC.

This clonotype appeared a few times. The rearrangement joins TRBV20-1 to TRBJ1-1, with D possibly being TRBD1 (5 bases). V was clipped by 2 bases and J by 0 bases, with 13 bases between them. The germline V gene has CDR1 DFQATT and CDR2 SNEGSKA (reference sequence). The CDR3 is 15 amino acids. CDR3 nucleotides: TGCAGTGCTAGAATGACAGCAGAGATGAACACTGAAGCTTTCTTT. It translates to CSARMTAEMNTEAFF.

This clonotype was counted many times. The chain joins TRBV6-1 to TRBJ1-3; a weak D match, TRBD1 (5 bases). This CDR3 region has 14 residues. Germline CDR1 and CDR2: MNHNS and SASEGT. V was trimmed by 2 bases and J by 4 bases, leaving 9 bases between them. CDR3 sequence: CASSETGSGNTIYF. The CDR3 DNA follows: TGTGCCAGCAGTGAAACAGGCAGCGGAAACACCATATATTTT.

At least ten counts were recorded for this clonotype. The chain has TRBV12-5 and TRBJ1-1, with D possibly matching TRBD1 (6 bases). Trimming stripped 7 bases from V and 4 bases from J, with 16 bases between. CDR3 length equals 14 residues. Germline CDR1 is LGHNT and CDR2 is FRNRAP. The CDR3 sequence is CASVGSGAGTEAFF. DNA for the CDR3: TGTGCTAGTGTGGGATCGGGGGCGGGCACTGAAGCTTTCTTT.

The J gene is TRBJ2-1, the V gene TRBV18, with 14 bases lining up with TRBD2. Looked up from germline, CDR1 is KGHSH and CDR2 is LQKENI. With V trimmed by 6 bases and J by 3 bases, 1 base remained unmatched. CDR3 length equals 15 residues. CDR3 in DNA: TGTGCCAGCTCGGGGACTAGCGGGGGCTACAATGAGCAGTTCTTC. It encodes CASSGTSGGYNEQFF.

This clonotype was seen only a few times. The rearrangement links TRBV7-2 to TRBJ2-5, with D unclear. Germline CDR1 SGHTA, CDR2 FQGNSA. This CDR3 has 16 amino acids. Trimming took off 0 bases at V and 6 bases at J, with 17 bases between the two ends. This CDR3 is CASSLAGLNLQKTQYF. Here the CDR3 DNA reads TGTGCCAGCAGCTTAGCAGGGCTCAACCTCCAGAAGACCCAGTACTTC.

This clonotype showed up just a few times. The rearrangement joins TRBV7-9 to TRBJ2-2; 12 nucleotides line up with TRBD2. The CDR3 loop spans 17 amino acids. Looked up from germline, CDR1 is SEHNR and CDR2 is FQNEAQ (reference sequence). With 5 bases clipped from V and 1 base from J, the junction kept 5 bases outside the gene matches. The CDR3 coding sequence is TGTGCCAGCAGCCCGCGGACTAGCGGGGAGAACACCGGGGAGCTGTTTTTT. The encoded protein is CASSPRTSGENTGELFF.

This clonotype was counted between two and nine times. The CDR3 DNA is TGCGCCAGCAGGCCCACAGGGCCGAAACTGTTTTTT. It yields the protein CASRPTGPKLFF. V gene TRBV10-1 combines with J gene TRBJ1-4; tentative D call: TRBD1 (6 bases). Germline loops: CDR1 WNHNN, CDR2 SYGVQD (reference sequence). This CDR3 region has 12 residues. Trimming took 6 bases from V and 11 from J, leaving 13 bases between them.

The CDR3 DNA reads as TGTGCCAGCAGTGCCAGGGTCGATGGCACAGATACGCAGTATTTT. Its protein product is CASSARVDGTDTQYF. The rearrangement uses TRBV6-4 and TRBJ2-3; D might be TRBD1 (5 bases). This CDR3 spans 15 amino acids. Trimming left V 4 bases short and J 1 base short, with 12 bases between. Per the germline V gene, CDR1 is MRHNA and CDR2 is SNTAGT.